This T cell receptor (beta chain) was captured in a study of cytomegalovirus exposure and HLA in healthy donors. This clone has just a few counts. Its target is not known. Study observations and caveats: It emerged from a later analysis that several of the most significant clusters appeared to be linked to common viral pathogens. Some highly shared sequence variants likely arose as a pipeline artifact. Prior analysis indicated that the majority of TCR beta V segments exhibited productivity approximately 90% or approximately 30% of the time.

The V gene lost 4 bases and the J gene lost 4 bases, with 4 bases spanning the gap. Germline V CDR1 and CDR2: MNHNS, SASEGT. The CDR3 is 11 amino acids. Vbeta (60) and Jbeta (13) primers were used in the PCR. The assay was immunoSEQ multiplex PCR, and TCRdb's table has in-frame clones only and misses some. Among about 52,000 clones listed, about 57% were seen once. This rearrangement joins TRBV6-1 to TRBJ2-5; D call uncertain. The receptor was derived from a human donor in good health. Sequencing input: PBMCs. CDR3 protein: CASSGPETQYF. CDR3 sequence (DNA): TGTGCCAGCAGTGGGCCAGAGACCCAGTACTTC.